This T cell receptor beta chain comes out of a study of OX40 agonist ivuxolimab in advanced cancers. Whole-study context: Enrollees could have had prior anti-PD-1, anti-PD-L1 or anti-CTLA-4 therapy, which about 40% had received. In three patients, partial responses were observed, one with hepatocellular carcinoma and two with cutaneous melanoma.

Here immunoSEQ multiplex PCR was the method, and the copy in TCRdb shows in-frame clones only, minus some. This table has tens of thousands of clones, about 87% appearing once. With regard to this clone: Its target is unknown.

CDR1 is SEHNR and CDR2 is FQNEAQ in the germline V gene (reference sequence). The length of the CDR3 is 16 residues. V lost 0 bases and J lost 6; bases outside the gene matches: 5. Study-wide results and caveats: There were, on average, more expanded clones in CD8+ T cells than in CD4+.

The material was CD4+ or CD8+ T cells sorted from blood, obtained in a trial of the OX40 agonist ivuxolimab. This clonotype originated in an adult with an advanced solid tumor such as melanoma, head and neck, liver or kidney cancer. The chain is built from TRBV7-9 and TRBJ2-1, with TRBD1 matching over 10 bases. CDR3 bases: TGTGCCAGCAGCTTAGCGAGGGACAGGGGCCCCAATGAGCAGTTCTTC. It encodes CASSLARDRGPNEQFF. Full variable domain (remainder filled in from reference TRBV7-9 and TRBJ2-1): DTGVSQNPRHKITKRGQNVTFRCDPISEHNRLYWYRQTLGQGPEFLTYFQNEAQLEKSRLLSDRFSAERPKGSFSTLEIQRTEQGDSAMYLCASSLARDRGPNEQFFGPGTRLTVL.